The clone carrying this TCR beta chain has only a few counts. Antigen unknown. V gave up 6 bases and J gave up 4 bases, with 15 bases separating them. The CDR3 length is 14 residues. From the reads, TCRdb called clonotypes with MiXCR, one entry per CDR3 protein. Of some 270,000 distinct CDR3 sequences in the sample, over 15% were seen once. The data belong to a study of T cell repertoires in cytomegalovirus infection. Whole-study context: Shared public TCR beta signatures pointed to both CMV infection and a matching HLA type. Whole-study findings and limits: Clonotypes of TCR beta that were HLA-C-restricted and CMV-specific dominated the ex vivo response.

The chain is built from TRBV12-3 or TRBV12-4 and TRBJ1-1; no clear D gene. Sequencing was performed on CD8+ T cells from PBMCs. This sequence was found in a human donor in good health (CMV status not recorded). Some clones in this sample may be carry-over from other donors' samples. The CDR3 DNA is TGTGCCAGCAGCCCGCCCCGGGAACTCACTGAAGCTTTCTTT. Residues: CASSPPRELTEAFF.